Following are 11 T cell receptor beta chains from one sample sequenced in a study of blood T cell repertoires in COVID-19. Clones were read by immunoSEQ multiplex PCR, and TCRdb kept only the in-frame ones, dropping some. The repertoire has roughly 30,000 clones, around 73% of them found once; the top ten carry roughly 7%. The sequencing sample was made of peripheral blood. Source of these receptors: a woman aged 55-69 years with acute or convalescent COVID-19.

This clone was found a few times. The CDR3 DNA reads TGTGCCAGTAGTCCCCAGAGGGGGACCCAAAACATTCAGTACTTC. It translates to CASSPQRGTQNIQYF. The chain has TRBV19 and TRBJ2-4; a weak D match, TRBD1 (6 bases). The CDR3 consists of 15 residues. CDR1 is LNHDA, CDR2 SQIVND, per germline (reference sequence). The germline V and J ends were trimmed by 5 bases and 5 bases, with 16 bases remaining between them.

This CDR3 reads CASSTNNNEQFF. CDR3 nucleotide sequence: TGTGCCAGTAGTACAAACAACAATGAGCAGTTCTTC. The chain joins TRBV19 to TRBJ2-1, with no clear D. The length of the CDR3 is 12 residues. V was shortened by 4 bases and J by 5 bases, with 6 bases between the two germline ends. Germline V lookup: CDR1 LNHDA, CDR2 SQIVND (reference sequence). The full variable domain, its missing parts supplied by reference TRBV19 and TRBJ2-1, is DGGITQSPKYLFRKEGQNVTLSCEQNLNHDAMYWYRQDPGQGLRLIYYSQIVNDFQKGDIAEGYSVSREKKESFPLTVTSAQKNPTAFYLCASSTNNNEQFFGPGTRLTVL.

This clone was counted only a few times. The rearrangement links TRBV7-2 to TRBJ2-7; D gene unclear. Germline CDR1 is SGHTA and CDR2 is FQGNSA. V was trimmed by 2 bases and J by 2 bases, leaving 7 bases between them. The CDR3 is made up of 13 amino acids. CDR3 coding DNA: TGTGCCAGCAGCTTATCACAGCCCTACGAGCAGTACTTC. It encodes CASSLSQPYEQYF.

This chain uses TRBV3-1 (or the pseudogene TRBV3-2) with TRBJ2-7, with D possibly being TRBD1 (6 bases). V shed 3 bases and J shed 3 bases, with 9 bases lying between them. This CDR3 is built from 13 residues. CDR1 is LGHDT, CDR2 YNNKEL, per germline (reference sequence). CDR3 sequence reads: CASSHLDSYEQYF. DNA of the CDR3: TGTGCCAGCAGCCACCTGGACAGCTACGAGCAGTACTTC.

This clone was observed once. The chain combines TRBV4-1 with TRBJ2-4; 9 nucleotides agree with TRBD1. V was clipped by 3 bases and J by 0 bases; unmatched bases: 6. The germline V gene encodes CDR1 MGHRA and CDR2 YSYEKL. The CDR3 is 17 amino acids. CDR3 loop: CASSHLTGGAAKNIQYF. The CDR3 coding sequence is TGCGCCAGCAGCCATCTAACAGGGGGCGCAGCCAAAAACATTCAGTACTTC.

The rearrangement joins TRBV7-9 to TRBJ2-1; 7 bases line up with TRBD1. The CDR3 contains 16 residues. Losses at the gene ends were 6 bases for V and 2 bases for J; bases not matched to a gene: 10. The germline V gene encodes CDR1 SEHNR and CDR2 FQNEAQ (reference sequence). CDR3 DNA: TGTGCCAGCAGTCGGGCAGAGGGGGCTGCCTACAATGAGCAGTTCTTC. Translation: CASSRAEGAAYNEQFF.

The sample holds one count of this clone. The chain carries TRBV7-2 and TRBJ2-7; 8 bases map to TRBD2. The CDR3 spans 15 residues. The ends lost 1 base at V and 4 bases at J; junction bases unmatched: 6. Germline V gene sequence: CDR1 SGHTA, CDR2 FQGNSA. CDR3 sequence: CASSLGAGGAYEQYF. CDR3 DNA sequence: TGTGCCAGCAGCTTAGGAGCCGGGGGGGCTTACGAGCAGTACTTC.

The CDR3 region has the DNA TGTGCCAGCTTCGGGACCTACGAGCAGTACTTC. Its translation is CASFGTYEQYF. The chain employs TRBV2 and TRBJ2-7, with D possibly being TRBD2 (5 bases). V was clipped by 8 bases and J by 2 bases, with 7 bases between them. The CDR3 sequence is 11 residues long. CDR1 and CDR2 (germline): SNHLY, FYNNEI. Drawing the rest from reference TRBV2 and TRBJ2-7, the complete variable domain is EPEVTQTPSHQVTQMGQEVILRCVPISNHLYFYWYRQILGQKVEFLVSFYNNEISEKSEIFDDQFSVERPDGSNFTLKIRSTKLEDSAMYFCASFGTYEQYFGPGTRLTVT.

The chain uses TRBV29-1 and TRBJ2-2; TRBD2 matches 7 bases. V was clipped by 7 bases and J by 4 bases; unmatched bases: 12. This CDR3 has 15 amino acids. CDR1 is SQVTM and CDR2 is ANQGSEA in the germline V gene. This CDR3 reads CSGLRGGEATGELFF. For the CDR3, the DNA is TGCAGCGGCTTGCGGGGAGGGGAGGCCACCGGGGAGCTGTTTTTT.

This clone was found a few times. The gene calls are TRBV7-8 and TRBJ2-5, with a possible D match to TRBD1 (6 bases). Germline CDR1 reads SGHVS; CDR2 reads FQNEAQ. This CDR3 spans 14 amino acids. The germline V and J ends were trimmed by 5 bases and 2 bases, with 12 bases remaining between them. The CDR3, as DNA: TGTGCCAGCAGCACAGGGACACTGCAAGAGACCCAGTACTTC. Encoded protein: CASSTGTLQETQYF.

The chain couples TRBV5-1 to TRBJ1-1; 8 nucleotides agree with TRBD1. Germline-derived CDR1 and CDR2 are SGHRS and YFSETQ. The CDR3 is made up of 14 amino acids. Trimming removed 2 bases from V and 5 bases from J; junction bases left unmatched: 5. The DNA for the CDR3 is TGCGCCAGCAGCTTCCTGGACAGGGAAACTGAAGCTTTCTTT. It codes for CASSFLDRETEAFF.